The 27 T cell receptor beta chains in this list originate from one sample, sequenced in a study of blood T cell repertoires in COVID-19. Clones were read by immunoSEQ multiplex PCR, and TCRdb kept only the in-frame ones, dropping some. The table includes 150,000 or so clones, roughly 84% detected once. Sequenced sample: peripheral blood. Every receptor here comes from a woman between 45 and 65 years old with acute or convalescent COVID-19.

This clone occurred a few times. The rearrangement links TRBV7-9 to TRBJ1-1; tentative D call: TRBD1 (6 bases). V lost 7 bases and J lost 6, with 15 bases in between. Germline lookup yields CDR1 SEHNR and CDR2 FQNEAQ (reference sequence). The CDR3 contains 13 residues. The CDR3 DNA follows: TGTGCCAGCACCCAGTCCTGGACAGCTGAAGCTTTCTTT. Protein sequence: CASTQSWTAEAFF.

J is TRBJ1-1 and V is TRBV11-3, with D possibly TRBD1 on 5 matching bases. Germline-derived CDR1 and CDR2 are SGHNT and YENEEA. The ends were cut back, 3 bases at V and 5 bases at J, with 13 bases in the middle. The CDR3 has 14 amino acids. The CDR3 DNA sequence: TGTGCCAGCAGCTTTTCGGGGGGAAGGACTGAAGCTTTCTTT. The encoded protein is CASSFSGGRTEAFF.

The J gene is TRBJ2-5, the V gene TRBV10-1, with D maybe TRBD2 (5 bases). Trimming shortened V by 0 bases and J by 4 bases, and 12 bases separated the two germline ends. This CDR3 region has 15 residues. CDR1 WNHNN and CDR2 SYGVQD come from the germline V gene (reference sequence). The CDR3: CASSESNGGLETQYF. For the CDR3, the DNA is TGCGCCAGCAGTGAGTCGAATGGAGGACTAGAGACCCAGTACTTC.

The chain carries TRBV29-1 and TRBJ1-1; D is unresolved. V dropped 3 bases and J dropped 11 bases, with 16 bases sitting between them. The CDR3 is 12 residues long. Germline V gives CDR1 SQVTM, CDR2 ANQGSEA. CDR3 DNA sequence: TGCAGCGTTGATGAGGTCGGCCCTTTGGCTTTCTTT. This gives the protein CSVDEVGPLAFF.

Comment on this clone: Other DNA sequences in this specimen translate into the identical CDR3. This chain links TRBV19 with TRBJ2-5, with TRBD2 matching over 8 bases. Germline V gene data show CDR1 as LNHDA and CDR2 as SQIVND (reference sequence). This CDR3 is built from 13 residues. With V trimmed by 5 bases and J by 4 bases, 3 bases remained unmatched. Written as DNA, the CDR3 is TGTGCCAGTAGTTCCAGCGGGAGAGAGACCCAGTACTTC. It specifies CASSSSGRETQYF.

This clone turned up a few times. The V gene is TRBV5-1, the J gene TRBJ2-5, with D hard to call. V was clipped by 5 bases and J by 3 bases, with 11 bases between them. The CDR3 loop spans 13 amino acids. Per the germline V gene, CDR1 is SGHRS and CDR2 is YFSETQ. The CDR3 nucleotides are TGCGCCAGCAGACAGTCGGCAGAAGAGACCCAGTACTTC. Encoded protein: CASRQSAEETQYF.

J is TRBJ2-3 and V is TRBV2; 11 bases are shared with TRBD2. V was pared by 11 bases and J by 3 bases, with 4 bases of the junction left unmatched. Germline CDR1 SNHLY, CDR2 FYNNEI. The CDR3 is 13 residues long. DNA of the CDR3: TGTGCCGGAAGACTAGCGGGGACAGATACGCAGTATTTT. It encodes CAGRLAGTDTQYF.

About this clone: Different DNA sequences within this sample yield the same CDR3. This sequence joins TRBV7-2 and TRBJ1-1; no clear D gene. V was shortened by 3 bases and J by 1 base, with 6 bases between the two germline ends. Germline CDR1 SGHTA, CDR2 FQGNSA. The CDR3 is 13 residues long. Here the CDR3 DNA reads TGTGCCAGCAGCTTTGGAGGGAACACTGAAGCTTTCTTT. This translates into CASSFGGNTEAFF.

This clone came up a few times. This chain's CDR3 is CASSLSPGSNSPLHF. The CDR3, as DNA: TGTGCCAGCAGCTTATCTCCGGGGTCTAATTCACCCCTCCACTTT. This chain connects TRBV7-2 to TRBJ1-6; D is uncertain. CDR1 and CDR2 (germline): SGHTA, FQGNSA. This CDR3 has 15 residues. V lost 2 bases to trimming and J lost 6 bases, with 11 bases between them. The whole variable domain, remainder taken from reference TRBV7-2 and TRBJ1-6, is GAGVSQSPSNKVTEKGKDVELRCDPISGHTALYWYRQSLGQGLEFLIYFQGNSAPDKSGLPSDRFSAERTGGSVSTLTIQRTQQEDSAVYLCASSLSPGSNSPLHFGNGTRLTVT.

The V gene is TRBV7-9, the J gene TRBJ2-3, with D possibly matching TRBD2 (6 bases). This CDR3 contains 16 residues. The germline CDR1 and CDR2 sequences are SEHNR and FQNEAQ (reference sequence). Trimming left V 1 base short and J 3 bases short, with 14 bases between. DNA for the CDR3: TGTGCCAGCAGCTTAGGACCCGGAGGGCCGACAGATACGCAGTATTTT. Residues: CASSLGPGGPTDTQYF.

The J gene is TRBJ2-7, the V gene TRBV7-7; D unresolved. The ends were cut back, 5 bases at V and 7 bases at J, with 18 bases in the middle. Germline CDR1 is SSHAT and CDR2 is FNYEAQ (reference sequence). The CDR3 extends over 14 amino acids. The DNA of the CDR3 is TGTGCCAGCAGCATGTCCCCCTCCGCGGCGGAGCAGTACTTC. Translating it yields CASSMSPSAAEQYF.

The genes are TRBV11-3 and TRBJ2-2, with TRBD1 matching over 11 bases. This CDR3 has 16 residues. Per the germline V gene, CDR1 is SGHNT and CDR2 is YENEEA. With 5 bases clipped from V and 5 bases from J, the junction kept 7 bases outside the gene matches. The CDR3 region has the DNA TGTGCCAGCAGCCCGGGACAGGGGGGTTCTACCGGGGAGCTGTTTTTT. Translating gives CASSPGQGGSTGELFF.

The V call is TRBV24-1, the J call TRBJ1-3; 7 nucleotides align to TRBD1. Trimming removed 4 bases from V and 7 bases from J; junction bases left unmatched: 3. The CDR3 totals 13 residues. Germline lookup yields CDR1 KGHDR and CDR2 SFDVKD. CDR3 amino acids: CATSEETGNTIYF. The CDR3 DNA follows: TGTGCCACCAGTGAGGAGACAGGGAACACCATATATTTT.

This chain connects TRBV6-5 to TRBJ1-1; no clear D gene. The V end lost 6 bases, the J end lost 8 bases, and 13 bases lay between the germline ends. CDR1 MNHEY and CDR2 SVGAGI come from the germline V gene. CDR3 length: 12 amino acids. CDR3 residues: CASRDTAYEAFF. CDR3 sequence (DNA): TGTGCCAGCAGGGATACAGCTTACGAAGCTTTCTTT.

This chain connects TRBV2 to TRBJ2-3; D is unresolved. V lost 5 bases and J lost 1, with 10 bases in between. This CDR3 has 14 residues. From germline, CDR1 is SNHLY and CDR2 FYNNEI. The DNA for the CDR3 is TGTGCCAGCAGTCTTGGCTCCCGCACAGATACGCAGTATTTT. It is translated as CASSLGSRTDTQYF.

The chain is built from TRBV20-1 and TRBJ2-5, with TRBD2 matching over 8 bases. The V gene's germline CDR1 is DFQATT and CDR2 SNEGSKA (reference sequence). The CDR3 sequence is 15 residues long. V dropped 3 bases and J dropped 5; count of bases not matched to a gene: 11. The CDR3 DNA follows: TGCAGTGCTAGTCCTACGGGAGGGTTCGGGGAGACCCAGTACTTC. Protein: CSASPTGGFGETQYF.

This clone was observed a single time. The chain recombines TRBV7-2 with TRBJ1-6; 7 nucleotides agree with TRBD1. The germline CDR1 and CDR2 sequences are SGHTA and FQGNSA. Losses at the gene ends were 6 bases for V and 0 bases for J; bases not matched to a gene: 5. The CDR3 spans 16 residues. The CDR3 nucleotides read TGTGCCAGCAGGGAGTCAGGGGGCTCCTATAATTCACCCCTCCACTTT. It yields the protein CASRESGGSYNSPLHF.

CDR3 nucleotides: TGTGCCAGCAGCTTGTCAGCGGGGGGCACAGATACGCAGTATTTT. Encoded protein: CASSLSAGGTDTQYF. The chain combines TRBV5-6 with TRBJ2-3, with TRBD2 matching over 8 bases. V gave up 1 base and J gave up 1 base; unmatched junction bases: 2. CDR1 and CDR2 (germline): SGHDT, YYEEEE. This CDR3 region has 15 residues.

The chain combines TRBV7-2 with TRBJ2-1; weak D call: TRBD1 (6 bases). The germline V gene encodes CDR1 SGHTA and CDR2 FQGNSA. V gave up 4 bases and J gave up 7 bases, with 11 bases separating them. The CDR3 runs to 13 residues. In nucleotides, the CDR3 is TGTGCCAGCAGCTCGAGACAGGTAAATGAGCAGTTCTTC. As protein: CASSSRQVNEQFF.

The chain uses TRBV7-9 and TRBJ2-3; D remains unclear. V lost 5 bases to trimming and J lost 6 bases, with 9 bases between them. CDR1 is SEHNR and CDR2 is FQNEAQ in the germline V gene (reference sequence). The CDR3 has 12 amino acids. The CDR3 protein is CASSLVQDTQYF. The CDR3 DNA is TGTGCCAGCAGCCTGGTTCAGGATACGCAGTATTTT.

J is TRBJ2-2 and V is TRBV7-2; D is uncertain. From germline, CDR1 is SGHTA and CDR2 FQGNSA. V lost 1 base and J lost 6, with 12 bases in between. The CDR3 length is 15 residues. The CDR3 DNA is TGTGCCAGCAGCTTAGGAGCCGACTTAGCCGGGGAGCTGTTTTTT. This sequence encodes CASSLGADLAGELFF.

This chain links TRBV5-6 with TRBJ1-2; D might be TRBD1 (5 bases). The V gene's germline CDR1 is SGHDT and CDR2 YYEEEE. Trimming took 0 bases from V and 7 from J, leaving 19 bases between them. This CDR3 contains 16 residues. In DNA, the CDR3 is TGTGCCAGCAGCTTGGCCGATGCCAGGGAGGTCGCTGGCTACACCTTC. Amino acid sequence: CASSLADAREVAGYTF.

V and J are TRBV19 and TRBJ2-3; no clear D. The germline V gene has CDR1 LNHDA and CDR2 SQIVND (reference sequence). The CDR3 has 13 amino acids. Trimming pared 3 bases from V and 1 base from J, leaving 5 bases between. The CDR3: CASSMGGTDTQYF. In DNA, the CDR3 is TGTGCCAGTAGTATGGGCGGCACAGATACGCAGTATTTT.

The chain recombines TRBV18 with TRBJ1-2; no definite D call. The CDR3 has 13 amino acids. Germline V lookup: CDR1 KGHSH, CDR2 LQKENI. The V end was cut by 2 bases, the J end by 0 bases, with 4 bases between. This chain's CDR3 is CASSPESNYGYTF. CDR3 bases: TGTGCCAGCTCACCAGAGTCTAACTATGGCTACACCTTC.

This rearrangement joins TRBV7-3 to TRBJ2-3, with 7 bases aligning to TRBD1. Germline V gene lookup returns CDR1 SGHTA and CDR2 FQGTGA. This CDR3 region has 15 residues. With V trimmed by 2 bases and J by 0 bases, 2 bases remained unmatched. The CDR3 loop reads CASSLPGGSTDTQYF. CDR3 sequence (DNA): TGTGCCAGCAGCTTACCAGGGGGAAGCACAGATACGCAGTATTTT.

The chain is built from TRBV7-9 and TRBJ1-4; D possibly corresponds to TRBD1 (6 bases). CDR1 is SEHNR, CDR2 FQNEAQ, per germline (reference sequence). Between the trimmed V and J ends, which lost 1 base and 6 bases, there was a span of 12 bases. The CDR3 has 15 amino acids. CDR3 sequence reads: CASSLGQAGDEKLFF. DNA of the CDR3: TGTGCCAGCAGCTTAGGACAGGCTGGCGATGAAAAACTGTTTTTT.

The rearrangement links TRBV2 to TRBJ1-1; 8 positions agree with TRBD1. V trimming: 5 bases; J trimming: 4 bases; junction bases outside the gene matches: 3. Germline values: CDR1 SNHLY, CDR2 FYNNEI. The CDR3 consists of 13 residues. The CDR3 sequence: CASSTGGSTEAFF. CDR3 bases: TGTGCCAGCAGTACAGGGGGGAGCACTGAAGCTTTCTTT.